The 2 T cell receptor beta chains listed next were all sequenced from one sample in a study of blood T cell repertoires in COVID-19. Assay: immunoSEQ multiplex PCR; the TCRdb copy retains only in-frame clones and omits some. The sample has 200,000 to 250,000 clones, about 80% seen once. The sample comprised peripheral blood. The source of these receptors is a woman aged 60-70 years with acute or convalescent COVID-19.

The V and J genes are TRBV2 and TRBJ2-7; perhaps TRBD2 as D (6 bases). Germline loops: CDR1 SNHLY, CDR2 FYNNEI. CDR3 size: 15 residues. Trimming left V 3 bases short and J 0 bases short, with 12 bases between. The CDR3 sequence is CASSDAGSSSYEQYF. CDR3 bases: TGTGCCAGCAGTGACGCGGGGTCGAGCTCCTACGAGCAGTACTTC.

This chain uses TRBV30 with TRBJ2-5, with D possibly being TRBD1 (5 bases). Trimming took 2 bases from V and 2 from J, leaving 9 bases between them. In germline, CDR1 is GTSNPN, CDR2 SVGIG (reference sequence). This CDR3 region has 13 residues. CDR3 nucleotide sequence: TGTGCCTGGAGTAGACAGCTACAAGAGACCCAGTACTTC. Its protein is CAWSRQLQETQYF.